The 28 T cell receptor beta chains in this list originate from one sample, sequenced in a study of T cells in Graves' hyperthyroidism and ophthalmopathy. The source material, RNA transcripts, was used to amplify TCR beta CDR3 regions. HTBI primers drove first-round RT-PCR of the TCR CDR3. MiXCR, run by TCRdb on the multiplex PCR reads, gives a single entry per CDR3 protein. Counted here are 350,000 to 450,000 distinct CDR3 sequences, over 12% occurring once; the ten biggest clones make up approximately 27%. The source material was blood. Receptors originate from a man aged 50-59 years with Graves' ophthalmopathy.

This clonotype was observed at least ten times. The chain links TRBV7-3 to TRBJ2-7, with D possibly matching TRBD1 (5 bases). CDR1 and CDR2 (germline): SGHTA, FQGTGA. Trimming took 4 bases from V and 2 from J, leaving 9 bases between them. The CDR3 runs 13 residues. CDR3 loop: CASSSQGTYEQYF. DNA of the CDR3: TGTGCCAGCAGCTCTCAGGGTACCTACGAGCAGTACTTC.

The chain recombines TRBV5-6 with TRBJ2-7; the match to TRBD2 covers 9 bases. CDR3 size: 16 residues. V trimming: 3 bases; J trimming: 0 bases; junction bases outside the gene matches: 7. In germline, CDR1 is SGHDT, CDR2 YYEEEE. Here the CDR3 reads CASSSGTSGYSYEQYF. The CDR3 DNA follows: TGTGCCAGCAGCTCCGGAACTAGCGGGTACTCCTACGAGCAGTACTTC.

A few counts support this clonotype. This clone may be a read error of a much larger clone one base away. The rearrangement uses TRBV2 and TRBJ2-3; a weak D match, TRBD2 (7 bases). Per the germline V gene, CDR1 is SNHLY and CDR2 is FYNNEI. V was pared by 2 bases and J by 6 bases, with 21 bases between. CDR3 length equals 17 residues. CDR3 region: CASSELGTGGGPDTQYF. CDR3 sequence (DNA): TGTGCCAGCAGTGAATTAGGGACTGGCGGGGGCCCGGATACGCAGTATTTT.

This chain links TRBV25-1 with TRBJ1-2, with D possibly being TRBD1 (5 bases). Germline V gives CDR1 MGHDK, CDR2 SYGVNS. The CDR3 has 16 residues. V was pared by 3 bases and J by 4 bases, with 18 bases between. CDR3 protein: CASSDLGADIGYGYTF. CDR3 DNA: TGTGCCAGCAGTGATTTAGGGGCGGACATAGGCTATGGCTACACCTTC.

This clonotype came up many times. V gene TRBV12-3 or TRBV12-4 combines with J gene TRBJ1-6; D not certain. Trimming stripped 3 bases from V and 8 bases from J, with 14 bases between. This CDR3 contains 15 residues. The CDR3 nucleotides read TGTGCCAGCAGTTTTTGGTCTTCAGGTGATTCACCCCTCCACTTT. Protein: CASSFWSSGDSPLHF.

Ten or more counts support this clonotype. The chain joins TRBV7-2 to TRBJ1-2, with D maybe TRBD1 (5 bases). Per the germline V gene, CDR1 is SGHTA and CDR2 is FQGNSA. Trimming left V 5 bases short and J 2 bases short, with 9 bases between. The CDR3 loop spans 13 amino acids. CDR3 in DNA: TGTGCCAGCAGCCGACAGTTAAACTATGGCTACACCTTC. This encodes CASSRQLNYGYTF.

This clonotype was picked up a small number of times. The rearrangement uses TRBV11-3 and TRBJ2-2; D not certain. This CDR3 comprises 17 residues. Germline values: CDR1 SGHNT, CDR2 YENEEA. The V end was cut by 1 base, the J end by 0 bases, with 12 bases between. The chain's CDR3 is CASSLVGGGTNTGELFF. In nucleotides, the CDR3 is TGTGCCAGCAGCTTAGTCGGCGGCGGAACGAACACCGGGGAGCTGTTTTTT.

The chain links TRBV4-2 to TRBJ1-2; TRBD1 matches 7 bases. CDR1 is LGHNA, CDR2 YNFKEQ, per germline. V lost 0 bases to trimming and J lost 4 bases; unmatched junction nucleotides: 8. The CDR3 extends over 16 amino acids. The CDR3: CASSQEGRQGGYGYTF. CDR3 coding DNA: TGTGCCAGCAGCCAAGAGGGCCGACAGGGAGGCTATGGCTACACCTTC.

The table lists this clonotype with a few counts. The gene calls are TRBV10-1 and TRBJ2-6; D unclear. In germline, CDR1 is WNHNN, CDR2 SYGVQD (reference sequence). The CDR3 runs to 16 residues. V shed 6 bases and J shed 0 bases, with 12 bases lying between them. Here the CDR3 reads CASRSVPLSGANVLTF. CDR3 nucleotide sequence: TGCGCCAGCAGGTCCGTCCCACTCTCTGGGGCCAACGTCCTGACTTTC.

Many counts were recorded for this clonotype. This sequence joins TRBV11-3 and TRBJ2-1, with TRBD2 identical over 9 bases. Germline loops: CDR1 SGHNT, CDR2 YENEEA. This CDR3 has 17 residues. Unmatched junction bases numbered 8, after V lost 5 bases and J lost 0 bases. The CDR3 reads CASSKRGSGSSYNEQFF. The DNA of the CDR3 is TGTGCCAGCAGCAAACGGGGTAGCGGGAGCTCCTACAATGAGCAGTTCTTC.

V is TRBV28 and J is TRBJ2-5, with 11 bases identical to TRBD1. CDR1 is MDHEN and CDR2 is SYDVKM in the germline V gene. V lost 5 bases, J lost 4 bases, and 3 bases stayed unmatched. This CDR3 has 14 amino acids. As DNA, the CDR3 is TGTGCCAGCAGTGGACAGGGGGCTAGAGAGACCCAGTACTTC. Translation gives CASSGQGARETQYF.

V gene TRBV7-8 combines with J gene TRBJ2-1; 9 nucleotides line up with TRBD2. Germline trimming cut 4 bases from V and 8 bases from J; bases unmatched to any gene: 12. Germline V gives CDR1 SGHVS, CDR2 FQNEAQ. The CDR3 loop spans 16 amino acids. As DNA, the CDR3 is TGTGCCAGCAGCTCCGGGGGTAGCGGGAGCGTCTATGAGCAGTTCTTC. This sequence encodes CASSSGGSGSVYEQFF.

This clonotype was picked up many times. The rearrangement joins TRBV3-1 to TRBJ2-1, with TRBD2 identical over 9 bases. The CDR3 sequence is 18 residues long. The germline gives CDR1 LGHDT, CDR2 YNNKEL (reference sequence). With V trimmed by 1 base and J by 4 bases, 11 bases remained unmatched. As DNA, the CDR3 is TGTGCCAGCAGCCAAGGAAGTAGCGGGAGTCCCAAGTACAATGAGCAGTTCTTC. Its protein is CASSQGSSGSPKYNEQFF.

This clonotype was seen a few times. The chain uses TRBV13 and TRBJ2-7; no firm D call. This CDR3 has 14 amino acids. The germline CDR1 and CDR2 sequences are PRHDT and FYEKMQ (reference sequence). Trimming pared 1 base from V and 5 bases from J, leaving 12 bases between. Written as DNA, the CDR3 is TGTGCCAGCAGCTTAGAGAGCAGATCGGACGAGCAGTACTTC. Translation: CASSLESRSDEQYF.

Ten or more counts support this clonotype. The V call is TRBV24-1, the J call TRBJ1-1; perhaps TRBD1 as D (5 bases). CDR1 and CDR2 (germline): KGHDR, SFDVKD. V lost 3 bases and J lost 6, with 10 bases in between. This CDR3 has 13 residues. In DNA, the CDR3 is TGTGCCACCAGTGATCGGACATACGCTGAAGCTTTCTTT. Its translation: CATSDRTYAEAFF.

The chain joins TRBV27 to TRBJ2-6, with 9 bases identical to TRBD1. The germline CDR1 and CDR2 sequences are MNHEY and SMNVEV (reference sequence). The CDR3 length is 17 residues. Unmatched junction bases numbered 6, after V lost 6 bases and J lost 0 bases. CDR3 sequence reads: CASRNRGRSSGANVLTF. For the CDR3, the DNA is TGTGCCAGCAGGAACAGGGGGCGAAGCTCTGGGGCCAACGTCCTGACTTTC.

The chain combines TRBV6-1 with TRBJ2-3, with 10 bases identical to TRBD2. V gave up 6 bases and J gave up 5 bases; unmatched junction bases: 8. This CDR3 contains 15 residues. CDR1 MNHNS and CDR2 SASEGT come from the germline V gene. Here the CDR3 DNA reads TGTGCCAGCAGGCGAGCGGGAGGGCGGGGAGATACGCAGTATTTT. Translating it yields CASRRAGGRGDTQYF.

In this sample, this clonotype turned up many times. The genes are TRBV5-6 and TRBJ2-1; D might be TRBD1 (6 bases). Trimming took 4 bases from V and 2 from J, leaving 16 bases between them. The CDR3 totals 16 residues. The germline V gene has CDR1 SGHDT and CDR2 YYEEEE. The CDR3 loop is CASSRLQAGAYNEQFF. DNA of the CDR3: TGTGCCAGCAGCCGACTCCAGGCAGGGGCCTACAATGAGCAGTTCTTC. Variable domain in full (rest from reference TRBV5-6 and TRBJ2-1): DAGVTQSPTHLIKTRGQQVTLRCSPKSGHDTVSWYQQALGQGPQFIFQYYEEEERQRGNFPDRFSGHQFPNYSSELNVNALLLGDSALYLCASSRLQAGAYNEQFFGPGTRLTVL.

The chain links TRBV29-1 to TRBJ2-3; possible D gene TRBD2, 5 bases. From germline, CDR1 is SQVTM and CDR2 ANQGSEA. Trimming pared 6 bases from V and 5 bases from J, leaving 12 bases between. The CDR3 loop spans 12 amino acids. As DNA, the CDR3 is TGCAGCGTGCGGACTGGCGTAGATACGCAGTATTTT. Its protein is CSVRTGVDTQYF.

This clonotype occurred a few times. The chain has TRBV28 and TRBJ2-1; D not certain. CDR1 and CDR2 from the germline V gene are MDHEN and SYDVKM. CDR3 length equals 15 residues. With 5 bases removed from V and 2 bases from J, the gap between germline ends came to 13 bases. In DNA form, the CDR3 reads TGTGCCAGCAGTCCAACGACGGAGCCCTACAATGAGCAGTTCTTC. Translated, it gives CASSPTTEPYNEQFF.

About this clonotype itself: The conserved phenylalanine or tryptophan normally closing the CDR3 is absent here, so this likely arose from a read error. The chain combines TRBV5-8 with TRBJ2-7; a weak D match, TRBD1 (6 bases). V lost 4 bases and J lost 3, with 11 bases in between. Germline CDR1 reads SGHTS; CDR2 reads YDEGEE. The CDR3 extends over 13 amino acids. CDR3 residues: CASSTTGIYEQYS. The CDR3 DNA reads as TGTGCCAGCAGCACAACAGGGATCTACGAGCAGTACTCC.

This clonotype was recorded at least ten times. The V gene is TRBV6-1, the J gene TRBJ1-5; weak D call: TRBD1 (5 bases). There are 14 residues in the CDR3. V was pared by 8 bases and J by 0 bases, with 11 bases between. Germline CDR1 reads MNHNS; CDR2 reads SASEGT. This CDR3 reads CASGLQASNQPQHF. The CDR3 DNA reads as TGTGCCAGCGGATTACAGGCTAGCAATCAGCCCCAGCATTTT.

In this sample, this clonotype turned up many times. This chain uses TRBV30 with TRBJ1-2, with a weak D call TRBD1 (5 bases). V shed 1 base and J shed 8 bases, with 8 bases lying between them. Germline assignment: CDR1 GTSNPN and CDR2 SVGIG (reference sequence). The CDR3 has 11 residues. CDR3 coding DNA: TGTGCCTGGAGTGCAGGGTCGGGCTACACCTTC. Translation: CAWSAGSGYTF.

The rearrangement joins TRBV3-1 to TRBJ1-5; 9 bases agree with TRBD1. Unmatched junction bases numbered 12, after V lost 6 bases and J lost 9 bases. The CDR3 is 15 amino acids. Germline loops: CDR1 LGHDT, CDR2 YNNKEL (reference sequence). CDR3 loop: CASRHTGTGRAPQHF. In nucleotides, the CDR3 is TGTGCCAGCAGACACACCGGGACAGGGAGGGCGCCCCAGCATTTT. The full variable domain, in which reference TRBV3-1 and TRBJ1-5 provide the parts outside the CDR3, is DTAVSQTPKYLVTQMGNDKSIKCEQNLGHDTMYWYKQDSKKFLKIMFSYNNKELIINETVPNRFSPKSPDKAHLNLHINSLELGDSAVYFCASRHTGTGRAPQHFGDGTRLSIL.

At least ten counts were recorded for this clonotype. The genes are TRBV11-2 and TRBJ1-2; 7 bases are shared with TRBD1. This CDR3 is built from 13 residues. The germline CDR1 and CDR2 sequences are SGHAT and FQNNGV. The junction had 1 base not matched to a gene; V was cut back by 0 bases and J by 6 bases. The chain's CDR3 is CASSLDRGNGYTF. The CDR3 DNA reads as TGTGCCAGCAGCTTAGACAGGGGGAATGGCTACACCTTC.

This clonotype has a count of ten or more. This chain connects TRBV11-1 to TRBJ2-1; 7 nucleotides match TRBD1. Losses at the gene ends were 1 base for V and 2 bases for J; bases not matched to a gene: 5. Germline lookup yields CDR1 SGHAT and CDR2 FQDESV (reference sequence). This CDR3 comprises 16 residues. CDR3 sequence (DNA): TGTGCCAGCAGCTTAGAACCGGGACAGACCTACAATGAGCAGTTCTTC. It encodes CASSLEPGQTYNEQFF.

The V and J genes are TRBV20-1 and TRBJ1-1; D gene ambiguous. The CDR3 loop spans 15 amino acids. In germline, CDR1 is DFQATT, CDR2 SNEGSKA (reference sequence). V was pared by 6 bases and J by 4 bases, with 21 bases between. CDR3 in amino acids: CSAVGFNNRITEAFF. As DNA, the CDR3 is TGCAGTGCCGTGGGTTTCAACAACCGGATCACTGAAGCTTTCTTT.

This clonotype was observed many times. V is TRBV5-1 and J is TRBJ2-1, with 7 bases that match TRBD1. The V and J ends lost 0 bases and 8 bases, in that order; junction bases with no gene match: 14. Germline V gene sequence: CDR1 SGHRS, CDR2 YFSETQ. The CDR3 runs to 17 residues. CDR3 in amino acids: CASSLVRASDRADEQFF. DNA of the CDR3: TGCGCCAGCAGCTTGGTGAGGGCCAGTGACAGGGCGGATGAGCAGTTCTTC.